This T cell receptor beta chain is drawn from a study of OX40 agonist ivuxolimab in advanced cancers. About the research overall: Partial responses were recorded for three patients, including one with hepatocellular carcinoma and two with cutaneous melanoma.

Whole-study results and caveats: Low normalized T-cell clonal expansion was additionally recorded for some nonresponders.

V was pared by 0 bases and J by 5 bases, with 16 bases between. Germline CDR1 is MNHEY and CDR2 is SMNVEV (reference sequence). The CDR3 is 16 amino acids. Sequenced by immunoSEQ multiplex PCR; TCRdb stores in-frame clones only, minus some. The sample consists of approximately 100,000 clones, approximately 84% of them appearing once. This clone was counted a single time. Its antigen is currently unknown. The TCR comes from an adult with an advanced solid tumor such as melanoma, head and neck, liver or kidney cancer. The chain carries TRBV27 and TRBJ2-5; a weak D match, TRBD1 (7 bases). The sequences come from CD4+ or CD8+ T cells sorted from blood, collected in a trial of the OX40 agonist ivuxolimab. The CDR3 nucleotides read TGTGCCAGCAGTTTATCGTCTGGGCAGGGGGGTGAGACCCAGTACTTC. Protein product: CASSLSSGQGGETQYF.